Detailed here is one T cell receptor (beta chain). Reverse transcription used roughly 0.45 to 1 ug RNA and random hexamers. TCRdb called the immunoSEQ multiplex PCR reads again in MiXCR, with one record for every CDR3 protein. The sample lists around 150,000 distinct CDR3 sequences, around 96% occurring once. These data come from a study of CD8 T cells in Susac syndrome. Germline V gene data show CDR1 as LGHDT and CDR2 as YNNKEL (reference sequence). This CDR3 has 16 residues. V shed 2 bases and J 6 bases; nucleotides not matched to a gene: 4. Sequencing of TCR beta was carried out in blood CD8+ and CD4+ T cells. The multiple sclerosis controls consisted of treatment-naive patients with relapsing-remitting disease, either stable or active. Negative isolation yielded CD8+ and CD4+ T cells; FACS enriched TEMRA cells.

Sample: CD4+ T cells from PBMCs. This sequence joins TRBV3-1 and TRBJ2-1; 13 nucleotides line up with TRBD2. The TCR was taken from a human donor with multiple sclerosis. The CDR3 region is CASSQTSGRAGNEQFF. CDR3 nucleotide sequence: TGTGCCAGCAGCCAAACTAGCGGGAGGGCGGGCAATGAGCAGTTCTTC.